This T cell receptor (beta chain) was sequenced in a study of blood T cell repertoires in COVID-19. About the research overall: Italy, Spain and the United States were the sources of the convalescent and acute COVID-19 samples.

Original methodology: It was from reference gene primer amplification that nucleated cell counts were estimated. Clones were sequenced by immunoSEQ multiplex PCR, and TCRdb holds only the in-frame ones, with some missing. The V and J calls and clone size are taken from that table; D and trimming were inferred from the DNA. This table has a few hundred thousand clones, 75% to 90% appearing once. Across under 25 US areas, participants ranged in age from 18 to 89 years. Recovered status applied to Cohort 3 donors who had two consecutive negative PCRs. It also applied to those with clearance or with symptom resolution. The CDR3 length is 13 residues. CDR1 is SGHKS, CDR2 YYEKEE, per germline (reference sequence). V was clipped by 5 bases and J by 4 bases; unmatched bases: 5.

This clonotype was obtained from a woman aged 50 to 60 who had recovered from COVID-19. The chain joins TRBV5-5 to TRBJ2-7, with 8 bases lining up with TRBD1. Specimen: PBMCs or T cells enriched from blood (not recorded which). The CDR3 protein is CASRWTGQYEQYF. CDR3 bases: TGTGCCAGCAGGTGGACAGGGCAGTACGAGCAGTACTTC.